These 7 T cell receptor beta chains came from one sample sequenced in a study of CD8 T cells in Susac syndrome. Reverse transcription of 0.5 to 1 ug RNA used random hexamers. TCRdb processed the immunoSEQ multiplex PCR reads anew with MiXCR; each CDR3 protein has one entry. Of about 130,000 distinct CDR3 sequences in the sample, around 94% were seen once. Sequenced material: CD8+ T cells from PBMCs. The receptors were gathered from a human donor with Susac syndrome.

The V and J genes are TRBV7-9 and TRBJ1-2; the D is unclear. Germline V gene lookup returns CDR1 SEHNR and CDR2 FQNEAQ (reference sequence). The length of the CDR3 is 12 residues. V gave up 1 base and J gave up 7 bases, with 7 bases separating them. The DNA of the CDR3 is TGTGCCAGCAGCTTAGATTCCCCTGGCTACACCTTC. Translating it yields CASSLDSPGYTF.

This chain links TRBV20-1 with TRBJ2-1; 11 bases map to TRBD2. Germline V gives CDR1 DFQATT, CDR2 SNEGSKA (reference sequence). V lost 7 bases and J lost 8; bases outside the gene matches: 16. This CDR3 spans 16 amino acids. CDR3 sequence (DNA): TGCAGTGTACTAGCGGGAGACACCAGGGCCAGGTATGAGCAGTTCTTC. Its protein product is CSVLAGDTRARYEQFF.

CDR3 sequence reads: CATSSSGELFF. Here the CDR3 DNA reads TGTGCCACCAGTTCTTCCGGGGAGCTGTTTTTT. This sequence joins TRBV24-1 and TRBJ2-2; D gene uncertain. There are 11 residues in the CDR3. The germline V and J ends were trimmed by 6 bases and 6 bases, with 4 bases remaining between them. CDR1 is KGHDR and CDR2 is SFDVKD in the germline V gene.

The J gene is TRBJ2-1, the V gene TRBV2; no reliable D call. This CDR3 contains 13 residues. Trimming cost V 9 bases and J 7 bases, with 16 bases left between them. Per germline, CDR1 SNHLY and CDR2 FYNNEI. CDR3 in DNA: TGTGCCAGTACACCGGGTTTCGGTAATGAGCAGTTCTTC. This gives the protein CASTPGFGNEQFF.

This chain joins TRBV6-5 and TRBJ2-3, with D tentatively TRBD1 (5 bases). The CDR3 spans 15 residues. Germline V lookup: CDR1 MNHEY, CDR2 SVGAGI. V was shortened by 0 bases and J by 6 bases, with 13 bases between the two germline ends. The CDR3 loop reads CASSYSQGRKDTQYF. The CDR3 DNA reads TGTGCCAGCAGTTACTCCCAGGGAAGAAAGGATACGCAGTATTTT.

The J gene is TRBJ1-2, the V gene TRBV30; the D gene is possibly TRBD1 (5 bases). The germline CDR1 and CDR2 sequences are GTSNPN and SVGIG (reference sequence). Trimming took 8 bases from V and 8 from J, leaving 15 bases between them. This CDR3 has 11 residues. The CDR3 spells CAGPGRDGYTF. The CDR3 DNA sequence: TGTGCCGGCCCGGGGAGGGACGGCTACACCTTC.

This chain connects TRBV30 to TRBJ1-1; weak D call: TRBD1 (6 bases). V was pared by 7 bases and J by 1 base, with 7 bases between. CDR1 is GTSNPN, CDR2 SVGIG, per germline (reference sequence). This CDR3 region has 11 residues. Here the CDR3 reads CALGQNTEAFF. The CDR3 coding sequence is TGTGCCTTGGGACAGAACACTGAAGCTTTCTTT.